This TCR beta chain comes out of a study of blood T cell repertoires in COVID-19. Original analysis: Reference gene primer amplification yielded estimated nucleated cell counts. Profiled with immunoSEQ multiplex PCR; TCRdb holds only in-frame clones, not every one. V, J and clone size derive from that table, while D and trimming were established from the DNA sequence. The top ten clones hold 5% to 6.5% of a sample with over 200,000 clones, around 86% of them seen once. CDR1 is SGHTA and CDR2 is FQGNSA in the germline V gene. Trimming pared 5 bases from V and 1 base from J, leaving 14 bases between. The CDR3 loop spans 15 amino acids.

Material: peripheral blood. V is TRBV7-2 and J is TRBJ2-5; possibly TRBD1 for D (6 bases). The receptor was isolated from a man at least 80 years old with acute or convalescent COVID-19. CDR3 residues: CASSDRTVGQETQYF. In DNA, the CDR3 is TGTGCCAGCAGCGACAGGACAGTCGGCCAAGAGACCCAGTACTTC. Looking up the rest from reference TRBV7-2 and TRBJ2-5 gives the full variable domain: GAGVSQSPSNKVTEKGKDVELRCDPISGHTALYWYRQSLGQGLEFLIYFQGNSAPDKSGLPSDRFSAERTGGSVSTLTIQRTQQEDSAVYLCASSDRTVGQETQYFGPGTRLLVL.